The 27 T cell receptor beta chains reported below all come from one sample, sequenced in a study of CD8 T cells in ankylosing spondylitis. Each CDR3 protein is one row after TCRdb ran MiXCR on the 5' RACE reads. The table lists 250,000 to 300,000 distinct CDR3 sequences, roughly 20% of them singletons. Sequences were obtained from blood, either unsorted or a sorted T cell fraction (not recorded which). The receptors derive from a male donor with ankylosing spondylitis or in good health (not recorded which).

The chain combines TRBV20-1 with TRBJ2-3; D possibly uses TRBD1 or TRBD2 (7 bases each). Germline V CDR1 and CDR2: DFQATT, SNEGSKA (reference sequence). The ends were cut back, 0 bases at V and 0 bases at J, with 25 bases in the middle. The CDR3 covers 20 residues. The CDR3 sequence: CSARDGRGLRRHSSTDTQYF. In DNA, the CDR3 is TGCAGTGCTAGAGATGGGAGGGGGCTCCGGAGACACTCTAGCACAGATACGCAGTATTTT.

This clonotype was detected only a few times. The chain links TRBV9 to TRBJ2-3; D unresolved. Trimming removed 2 bases from V and 5 bases from J, with 9 bases in between. The length of the CDR3 is 13 residues. Germline-derived CDR1 and CDR2 are SGDLS and YYNGEE. The CDR3 spells CASSVAPGDTQYF. The CDR3 DNA reads TGTGCCAGCAGCGTCGCCCCGGGAGATACGCAGTATTTT.

The gene calls are TRBV6-5 and TRBJ1-1, with D unclear. V lost 1 base, J lost 1 base, and 10 bases lay in between. The germline CDR1 and CDR2 sequences are MNHEY and SVGAGI. CDR3 length: 15 residues. The CDR3, as DNA: TGTGCCAGCAGTTACTGGGGTGAGGGGAACACTGAAGCTTTCTTT. This translates into CASSYWGEGNTEAFF.

This sequence joins TRBV11-2 and TRBJ2-3; 11 nucleotides match TRBD2. V dropped 7 bases and J dropped 2; count of bases not matched to a gene: 8. The CDR3 loop spans 16 amino acids. Looked up from germline, CDR1 is SGHAT and CDR2 is FQNNGV. CDR3 nucleotides: TGTGCCAGCACCCCACTAGCGGGGGACTTCACAGATACGCAGTATTTT. It is translated as CASTPLAGDFTDTQYF.

Many counts were recorded for this clonotype. This chain links TRBV12-3 or TRBV12-4 with TRBJ2-7, with D possibly TRBD1 on 6 matching bases. V dropped 5 bases and J dropped 4 bases, with 9 bases sitting between them. The CDR3 is 12 residues long. This CDR3 is CASSPTGYEQYV. CDR3 in DNA: TGTGCCAGCAGTCCAACAGGGTACGAGCAGTACGTC.

This clonotype was seen ten or more times. The J gene is TRBJ1-1, the V gene TRBV20-1; D is uncertain. V lost 2 bases to trimming and J lost 1 base, with 5 bases between them. The CDR3 has 12 amino acids. Germline V gene data show CDR1 as DFQATT and CDR2 as SNEGSKA (reference sequence). The CDR3 sequence: CSARKTNTEAFF. The CDR3 DNA is TGCAGTGCTAGAAAGACGAACACTGAAGCTTTCTTT.

This clonotype was counted between two and nine times. The rearrangement joins TRBV5-1 to TRBJ2-3; the match to TRBD1 covers 8 bases. Trimming at V came to 0 bases and at J to 5 bases, leaving 8 bases not matched to a gene. This CDR3 contains 16 residues. Germline assignment: CDR1 SGHRS and CDR2 YFSETQ. CDR3 nucleotides: TGCGCCAGCAGCTTGGTTGGGCAGGGGGCTGGAGATACGCAGTATTTT. Its translation: CASSLVGQGAGDTQYF.

This clonotype showed up just a few times. The chain has TRBV5-1 and TRBJ2-1, with 7 bases that match TRBD1. Germline V gene data show CDR1 as SGHRS and CDR2 as YFSETQ. This CDR3 has 13 amino acids. V lost 2 bases and J lost 7; bases outside the gene matches: 3. The CDR3 protein is CASSLQGWNEQFF. For the CDR3, the DNA is TGCGCCAGCAGCTTACAGGGGTGGAATGAGCAGTTCTTC.

This clonotype was picked up many times. V usage is TRBV28 and J usage is TRBJ1-4; D gene uncertain. Germline V gene data show CDR1 as MDHEN and CDR2 as SYDVKM. CDR3 length: 15 amino acids. V lost 2 bases and J lost 3, with 10 bases in between. The CDR3 loop is CASSLIDAANEKLFF. The CDR3 coding sequence is TGTGCCAGCAGTTTAATAGACGCGGCTAATGAAAAACTGTTTTTT.

J is TRBJ1-1 and V is TRBV7-9; D remains unclear. This CDR3 contains 13 residues. Trimming removed 3 bases at V and 4 bases at J, with 9 bases between. Germline lookup yields CDR1 SEHNR and CDR2 FQNEAQ (reference sequence). CDR3 DNA: TGTGCCAGCAGCTTCCCGGGGATCACTGAAGCTTTCTTT. Its translation is CASSFPGITEAFF.

The table lists this clonotype with a few counts. The chain joins TRBV28 to TRBJ2-2; 7 bases align to TRBD1. Trimming cost V 7 bases and J 4 bases; bases outside gene matches: 12. The CDR3 sequence is 16 residues long. The germline CDR1 and CDR2 sequences are MDHEN and SYDVKM. The CDR3 DNA follows: TGTGCCAGCACCCTAATCCTGGCAGGGGGCACCGGGGAGCTGTTTTTT. This sequence encodes CASTLILAGGTGELFF.

This clonotype was seen more than once but under ten times. The chain has TRBV5-1 and TRBJ1-1, with D maybe TRBD1 (5 bases). Trimming pared 0 bases from V and 1 base from J, leaving 7 bases between. Germline CDR1 reads SGHRS; CDR2 reads YFSETQ. The CDR3 contains 14 residues. The CDR3 region has the DNA TGCGCCAGCAGCTTGGACAGGCAGAACACTGAAGCTTTCTTT. This translates into CASSLDRQNTEAFF.

This rearrangement joins TRBV7-3 to TRBJ1-2; no definite D call. This CDR3 spans 14 amino acids. Germline CDR1 is SGHTA and CDR2 is FQGTGA. Deletions cut 2 bases from V and 3 bases from J, with 10 bases between. CDR3 sequence: CASSLGRRDYGYTF. In DNA form, the CDR3 reads TGTGCCAGCAGCTTAGGGAGGCGCGACTATGGCTACACCTTC.

For the CDR3, the DNA is TGTGCCAGCAGGCTGACGGGGGTGACTGAAGCTTTCTTT. This sequence encodes CASRLTGVTEAFF. The V and J genes are TRBV7-9 and TRBJ1-1; maybe TRBD1 (5 bases). The CDR3 spans 13 residues. Germline CDR1 is SEHNR and CDR2 is FQNEAQ (reference sequence). Trimming pared 6 bases from V and 5 bases from J, leaving 13 bases between.

The V gene is TRBV5-5, the J gene TRBJ2-5; D possibly corresponds to TRBD2 (5 bases). This CDR3 comprises 13 residues. Germline V gene lookup returns CDR1 SGHKS and CDR2 YYEKEE (reference sequence). V lost 5 bases to trimming and J lost 4 bases, with 12 bases between them. The CDR3 region is CASRHGVGETQYF. Here the CDR3 DNA reads TGTGCCAGCAGGCACGGGGTAGGAGAGACCCAGTACTTC.

This clonotype was observed a few times. The chain couples TRBV20-1 to TRBJ1-2; TRBD1 matches at 7 bases. Trimming cost V 6 bases and J 3 bases; bases outside gene matches: 16. The CDR3 contains 16 residues. CDR1 and CDR2 from the germline V gene are DFQATT and SNEGSKA (reference sequence). CDR3: CSAPRQGLRGHYGYTF. The CDR3 coding sequence is TGCAGTGCCCCCCGACAGGGCTTGAGGGGGCACTATGGCTACACCTTC.

This clonotype was recorded many times. The gene calls are TRBV29-1 and TRBJ2-6; D gene unclear. Per the germline V gene, CDR1 is SQVTM and CDR2 is ANQGSEA. Trimming removed 5 bases from V and 0 bases from J, with 11 bases in between. There are 15 residues in the CDR3. CDR3 nucleotides: TGCAGCGTTCGACAAGGGTCCTCTGGGGCCAACGTCCTGACTTTC. Protein product: CSVRQGSSGANVLTF.

This clonotype was observed a few times. The rearrangement links TRBV5-1 to TRBJ2-7; TRBD1 aligns across 12 bases. Trimming cost V 3 bases and J 2 bases; bases outside gene matches: 3. CDR1 and CDR2 from the germline V gene are SGHRS and YFSETQ. The CDR3 is 15 residues long. The CDR3 coding sequence is TGCGCCAGCAGCTACGGGACAGGGGGCACCTACGAGCAGTACGTC. It codes for CASSYGTGGTYEQYV.

The J gene is TRBJ1-5, the V gene TRBV9; D call uncertain. The V and J ends lost 4 bases and 6 bases respectively, with 20 bases between them. This CDR3 region has 16 residues. CDR1 is SGDLS, CDR2 YYNGEE, per germline. The CDR3 spells CASSPSAGVQGQPQHF. The CDR3 DNA sequence: TGTGCCAGCAGCCCGTCGGCAGGCGTCCAAGGTCAGCCCCAGCATTTT.

This chain joins TRBV6-1 and TRBJ1-1, with no clear D. The germline CDR1 and CDR2 sequences are MNHNS and SASEGT. The CDR3 contains 15 residues. V lost 4 bases to trimming and J lost 0 bases, with 12 bases between them. The CDR3 region is CASSAYRALNTEAFF. The CDR3 coding sequence is TGTGCCAGCAGTGCTTACAGAGCCTTGAACACTGAAGCTTTCTTT.

This clonotype was seen a few times. The V gene is TRBV12-3 or TRBV12-4, the J gene TRBJ1-6; 12 bases are shared with TRBD1. The CDR3 has 14 amino acids. Germline trimming cut 6 bases from V and 13 bases from J; bases unmatched to any gene: 7. The CDR3 DNA sequence: TGTGCCAGCAGGCCCGGGACAGGGGGCAGCCCCCTCCACTTT. Its protein is CASRPGTGGSPLHF.

As concerns this clonotype: One end of the junction is discordant with germline, which a read error may explain. This chain uses TRBV12-3 or TRBV12-4 with TRBJ2-3; 10 nucleotides align to TRBD2. The CDR3 has 16 amino acids. CDR3 sequence reads: CASSLWASGSIDTQYF. Written as DNA, the CDR3 is TGTGCCAGCAGTTTATGGGCTAGCGGGAGCATAGATACGCAGTATTTT.

This clonotype was seen at least ten times. The genes are TRBV12-3 or TRBV12-4 and TRBJ2-3; D perhaps matches TRBD1 (7 bases). The V and J ends lost 5 bases and 5 bases respectively, with 17 bases between them. This CDR3 is built from 15 residues. CDR3 in amino acids: CASSQGGQGEDTQYF. Written as DNA, the CDR3 is TGTGCCAGCAGTCAGGGGGGTCAGGGTGAAGATACGCAGTATTTT.

The genes are TRBV20-1 and TRBJ2-7; 10 bases match TRBD2. The CDR3 consists of 14 residues. From germline, CDR1 is DFQATT and CDR2 SNEGSKA (reference sequence). With 6 bases clipped from V and 1 base from J, the junction kept 6 bases outside the gene matches. This chain's CDR3 is CSAPGLAFSYEQYV. The CDR3 DNA reads as TGCAGTGCGCCGGGACTAGCGTTTTCCTACGAGCAGTACGTC.

This clonotype has at least ten counts. V is TRBV12-3 or TRBV12-4 and J is TRBJ2-7; D possibly matches TRBD1 or TRBD2 (5 bases each). The V end lost 3 bases, the J end lost 6 bases, and 9 bases lay between the germline ends. There are 12 residues in the CDR3. DNA for the CDR3: TGTGCCAGCAGTTTTTCCGGGACCGAGCAGTACGTC. It specifies CASSFSGTEQYV.

Many counts were recorded for this clonotype. The gene calls are TRBV20-1 and TRBJ2-5; D unclear. The germline V gene encodes CDR1 DFQATT and CDR2 SNEGSKA (reference sequence). V dropped 0 bases and J dropped 5 bases, with 7 bases sitting between them. There are 12 residues in the CDR3. The CDR3 bases are TGCAGTGCTAGAGAGGAAGGGGAGACCCAGTACTTC. It yields the protein CSAREEGETQYF.

The gene calls are TRBV12-3 or TRBV12-4 and TRBJ2-1; D possibly corresponds to TRBD1 (6 bases). This CDR3 has 13 residues. V gave up 6 bases and J gave up 5 bases, with 11 bases separating them. As DNA, the CDR3 is TGTGCCAGCAGCTTGGACAGTCACAATGAGCAGTTCTTC. This translates into CASSLDSHNEQFF.